The sequence of this T cell receptor (beta chain) was determined in a study of blood T cell repertoires in COVID-19. Produced via immunoSEQ multiplex PCR; TCRdb's table is partial and in-frame only. The sample includes a few hundred thousand clones, over 80% of them seen just once. Looked up from germline, CDR1 is LGHDT and CDR2 is YNNKEL (reference sequence). The CDR3 sequence is 13 residues long. V dropped 0 bases and J dropped 3 bases, with 6 bases sitting between them. Sequenced material: peripheral blood. The chain employs TRBV3-1 (or the pseudogene TRBV3-2) and TRBJ2-7; D is unresolved. The source of this sequence is a woman between 65 and 79 years old with COVID-19, enrolled during active disease. The CDR3 DNA reads TGTGCCAGCAGCCAAGATCGGTACTACGAGCAGTACTTC. Its protein product is CASSQDRYYEQYF.